A single sample is the source of the 2 T cell receptor beta chains below, sequenced in a study of T cell repertoires in cytomegalovirus infection. These receptors' antigens are unknown. In TCRdb, the reads were re-called with MiXCR into one record per CDR3 protein. The data show roughly 110,000 distinct CDR3 sequences, under 35% seen once. Sequencing was performed on CD8+ T cells from cultured PBMCs, taken from culture after CMV antigen stimulation. The receptor set was obtained from a human donor in good health (CMV status not recorded). Some clones in this sample may be carry-over from other donors' samples.

The CDR3 DNA is TGTGCCAGCAGCTTAGGCGGACAGGGGGAGACCCAGTACTTC. Its translation: CASSLGGQGETQYF. The chain joins TRBV7-6 to TRBJ2-5; TRBD1 matches 9 bases. The trim removed 1 base at V and 5 bases at J, leaving 2 bases unmatched. The CDR3 extends over 14 amino acids. Germline V gene lookup returns CDR1 SGHVS and CDR2 FNYEAQ.

A note on this clonotype: One end of the junction fails to match germline, which may point to a read error. This chain connects TRBV29-1 to TRBJ1-1; maybe TRBD1 (5 bases). This CDR3 region has 10 residues. Germline V gene data show CDR1 as SQVTM and CDR2 as ANQGSEA. In DNA, the CDR3 is TGCAGCGTTGACCAGGGCGACAGTCTCTTT. Translation gives CSVDQGDSLF. Complete variable domain (other parts from reference TRBV29-1 and TRBJ1-1): SAVISQKPSRDICQRGTSLTIQCQVDSQVTMMFWYRQQPGQSLTLIATANQGSEATYESGFVIDKFPISRPNLTFSTLTVSNMSPEDSSIYLCSVDQGDSLFGQGTRLTVV.